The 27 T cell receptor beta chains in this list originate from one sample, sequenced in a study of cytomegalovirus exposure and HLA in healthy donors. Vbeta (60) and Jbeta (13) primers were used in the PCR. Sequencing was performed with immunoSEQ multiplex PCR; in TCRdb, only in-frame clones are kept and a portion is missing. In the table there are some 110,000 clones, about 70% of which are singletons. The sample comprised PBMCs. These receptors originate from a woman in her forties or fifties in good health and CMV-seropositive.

The CDR3 coding sequence is TGTGCCAGCAGCGAATGGACAGGAGGCTGGAGCTACACCTTC. Translated: CASSEWTGGWSYTF. The chain combines TRBV5-6 with TRBJ1-2, with 7 bases aligning to TRBD1. Germline V gives CDR1 SGHDT, CDR2 YYEEEE. The CDR3 covers 14 residues. Trimming removed 4 bases from V and 9 bases from J; junction bases left unmatched: 12.

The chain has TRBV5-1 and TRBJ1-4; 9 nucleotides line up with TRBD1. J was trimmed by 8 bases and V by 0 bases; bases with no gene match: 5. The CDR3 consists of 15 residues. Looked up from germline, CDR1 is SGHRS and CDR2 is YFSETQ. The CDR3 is CASSLAGTGREKLFF. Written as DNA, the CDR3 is TGCGCCAGCAGCTTGGCCGGGACAGGGAGGGAAAAACTGTTTTTT.

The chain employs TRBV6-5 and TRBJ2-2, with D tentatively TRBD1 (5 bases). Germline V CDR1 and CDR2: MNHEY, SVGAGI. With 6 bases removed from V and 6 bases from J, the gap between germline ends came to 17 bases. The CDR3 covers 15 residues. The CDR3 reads CASSRVKGAAGELFF. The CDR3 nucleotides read TGTGCCAGCAGCCGGGTTAAAGGGGCGGCCGGGGAGCTGTTTTTT.

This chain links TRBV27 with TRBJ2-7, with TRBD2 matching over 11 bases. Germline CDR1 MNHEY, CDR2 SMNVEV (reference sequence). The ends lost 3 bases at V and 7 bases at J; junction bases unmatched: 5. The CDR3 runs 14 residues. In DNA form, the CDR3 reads TGTGCCAGCAGTTTTAGCGGGGGGGCGAATGAGCAGTACTTC. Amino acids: CASSFSGGANEQYF.

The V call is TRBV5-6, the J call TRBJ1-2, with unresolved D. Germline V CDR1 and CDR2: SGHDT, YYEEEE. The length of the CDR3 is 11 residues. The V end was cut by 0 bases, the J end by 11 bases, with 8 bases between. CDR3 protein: CASSLGLQYTF. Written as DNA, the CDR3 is TGTGCCAGCAGCTTGGGTCTACAGTACACCTTC.

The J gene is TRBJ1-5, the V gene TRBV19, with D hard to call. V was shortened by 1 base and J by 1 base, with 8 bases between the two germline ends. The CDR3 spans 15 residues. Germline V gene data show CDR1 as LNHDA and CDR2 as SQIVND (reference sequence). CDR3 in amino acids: CASSIGQASNQPQHF. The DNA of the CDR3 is TGTGCCAGTAGTATAGGCCAGGCAAGCAATCAGCCCCAGCATTTT.

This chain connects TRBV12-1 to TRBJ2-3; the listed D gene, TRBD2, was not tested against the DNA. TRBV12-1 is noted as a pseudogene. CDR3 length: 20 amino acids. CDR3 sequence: CASTHHGSGGTRASTDTQYF. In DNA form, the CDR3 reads TGTGCCAGCACCCACCACGGGAGCGGGGGAACACGTGCTAGCACAGATACGCAGTATTTT.

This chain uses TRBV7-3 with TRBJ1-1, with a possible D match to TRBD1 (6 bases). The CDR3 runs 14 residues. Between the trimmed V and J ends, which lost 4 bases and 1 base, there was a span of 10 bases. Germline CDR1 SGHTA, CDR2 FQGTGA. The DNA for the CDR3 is TGTGCCAGCAGCTCGTCCAGGGGGAACACTGAAGCTTTCTTT. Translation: CASSSSRGNTEAFF.

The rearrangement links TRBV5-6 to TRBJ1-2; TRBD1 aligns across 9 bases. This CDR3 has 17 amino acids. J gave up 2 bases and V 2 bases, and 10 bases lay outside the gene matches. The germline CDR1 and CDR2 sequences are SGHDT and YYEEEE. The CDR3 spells CASSLRTGDGKNYGYTF. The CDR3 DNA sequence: TGTGCCAGCAGCTTAAGGACAGGGGACGGAAAGAACTATGGCTACACCTTC.

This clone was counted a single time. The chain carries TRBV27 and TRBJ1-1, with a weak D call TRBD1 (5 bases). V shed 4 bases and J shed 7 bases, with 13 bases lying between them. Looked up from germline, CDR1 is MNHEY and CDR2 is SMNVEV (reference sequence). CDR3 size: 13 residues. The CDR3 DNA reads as TGTGCCAGCAGTTACACGGGGGGATTTGAAGCTTTCTTT. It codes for CASSYTGGFEAFF.

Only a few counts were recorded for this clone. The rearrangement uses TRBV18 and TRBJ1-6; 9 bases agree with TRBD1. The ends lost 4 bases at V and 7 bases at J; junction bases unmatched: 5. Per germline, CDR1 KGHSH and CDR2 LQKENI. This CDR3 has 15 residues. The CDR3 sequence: CASSLLQGANSPLHF. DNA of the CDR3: TGTGCCAGCTCACTGCTACAGGGGGCGAATTCACCCCTCCACTTT.

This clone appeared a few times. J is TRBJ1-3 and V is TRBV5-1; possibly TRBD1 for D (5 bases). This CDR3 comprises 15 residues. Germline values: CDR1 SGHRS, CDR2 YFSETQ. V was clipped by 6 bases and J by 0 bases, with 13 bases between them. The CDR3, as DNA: TGCGCCAGCACCTCACGGGGGACCTCTGGAAACACCATATATTTT. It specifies CASTSRGTSGNTIYF.

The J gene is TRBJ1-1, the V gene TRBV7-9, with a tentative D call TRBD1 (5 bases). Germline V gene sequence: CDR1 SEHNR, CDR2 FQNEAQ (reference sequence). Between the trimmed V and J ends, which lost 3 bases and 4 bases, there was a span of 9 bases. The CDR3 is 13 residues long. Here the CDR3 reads CASSFQGITEAFF. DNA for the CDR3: TGTGCCAGCAGCTTTCAGGGAATCACTGAAGCTTTCTTT.

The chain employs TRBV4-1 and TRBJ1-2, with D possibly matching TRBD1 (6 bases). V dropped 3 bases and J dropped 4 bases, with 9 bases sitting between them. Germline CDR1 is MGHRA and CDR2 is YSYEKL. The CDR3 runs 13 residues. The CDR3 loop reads CASSQVGGYGYTF. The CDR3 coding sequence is TGCGCCAGCAGCCAGGTAGGGGGCTATGGCTACACCTTC.

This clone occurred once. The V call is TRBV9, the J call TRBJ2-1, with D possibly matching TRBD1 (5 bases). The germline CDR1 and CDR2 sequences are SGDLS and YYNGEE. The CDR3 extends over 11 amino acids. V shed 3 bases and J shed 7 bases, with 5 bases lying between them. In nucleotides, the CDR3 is TGTGCCAGCAGCGCAGGGAATGAGCAGTTCTTC. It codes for CASSAGNEQFF. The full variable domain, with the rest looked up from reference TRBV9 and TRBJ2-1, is DSGVTQTPKHLITATGQRVTLRCSPRSGDLSVYWYQQSLDQGLQFLIQYYNGEERAKGNILERFSAQQFPDLHSELNLSSLELGDSALYFCASSAGNEQFFGPGTRLTVL.

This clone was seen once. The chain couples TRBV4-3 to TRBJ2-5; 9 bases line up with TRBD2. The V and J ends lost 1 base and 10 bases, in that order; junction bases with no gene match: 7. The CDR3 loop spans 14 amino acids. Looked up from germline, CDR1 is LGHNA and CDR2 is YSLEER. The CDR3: CASSQVLAGNNQYF. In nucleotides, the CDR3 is TGCGCCAGCAGCCAAGTCCTAGCGGGGAACAACCAGTACTTC.

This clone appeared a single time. For the CDR3, the DNA is TGTGCCAGCAGCTTACAAGCGGGTAAACTGTTTTTT. This codes for CASSLQAGKLFF. V is TRBV13 and J is TRBJ1-4; D unresolved. CDR3 length: 12 amino acids. Germline loops: CDR1 PRHDT, CDR2 FYEKMQ (reference sequence). With 2 bases removed from V and 11 bases from J, the gap between germline ends came to 9 bases.

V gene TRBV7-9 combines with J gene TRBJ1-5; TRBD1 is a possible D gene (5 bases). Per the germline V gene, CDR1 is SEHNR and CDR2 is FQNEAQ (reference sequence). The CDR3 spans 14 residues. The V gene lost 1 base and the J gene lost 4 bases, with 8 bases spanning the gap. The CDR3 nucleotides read TGTGCCAGCAGCTTAGAGGGGCCGAATCAGCCCCAGCATTTT. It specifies CASSLEGPNQPQHF.

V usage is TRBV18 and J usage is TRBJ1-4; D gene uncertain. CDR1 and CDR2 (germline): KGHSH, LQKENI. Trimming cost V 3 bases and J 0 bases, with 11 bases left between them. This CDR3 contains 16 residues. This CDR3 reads CASSPEGSPTNEKLFF. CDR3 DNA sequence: TGTGCCAGCTCACCGGAAGGGAGCCCAACTAATGAAAAACTGTTTTTT.

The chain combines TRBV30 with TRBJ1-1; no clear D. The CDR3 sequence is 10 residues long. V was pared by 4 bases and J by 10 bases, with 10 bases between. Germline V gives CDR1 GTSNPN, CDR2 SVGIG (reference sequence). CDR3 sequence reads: CAWMQVGAFF. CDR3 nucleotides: TGTGCCTGGATGCAGGTTGGAGCTTTCTTT.

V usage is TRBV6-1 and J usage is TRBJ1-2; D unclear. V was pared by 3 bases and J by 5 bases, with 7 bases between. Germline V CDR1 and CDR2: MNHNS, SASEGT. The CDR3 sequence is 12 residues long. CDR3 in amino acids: CASSETNYGYTF. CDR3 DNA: TGTGCCAGCAGTGAGACAAATTATGGCTACACCTTC.

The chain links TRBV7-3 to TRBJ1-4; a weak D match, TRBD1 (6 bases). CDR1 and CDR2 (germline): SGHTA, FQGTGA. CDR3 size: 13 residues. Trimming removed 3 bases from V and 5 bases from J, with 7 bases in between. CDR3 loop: CASSFTGNEKLFF. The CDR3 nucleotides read TGTGCCAGCAGCTTCACAGGGAATGAAAAACTGTTTTTT.

The CDR3 protein is CAISEGQPTNEKLFF. CDR3 in DNA: TGTGCCATCAGTGAGGGACAGCCAACTAATGAAAAACTGTTTTTT. This chain joins TRBV10-3 and TRBJ1-4; the D gene is possibly TRBD1 (6 bases). With 2 bases removed from V and 0 bases from J, the gap between germline ends came to 7 bases. This CDR3 is built from 15 residues. Germline lookup yields CDR1 ENHRY and CDR2 SYGVKD.

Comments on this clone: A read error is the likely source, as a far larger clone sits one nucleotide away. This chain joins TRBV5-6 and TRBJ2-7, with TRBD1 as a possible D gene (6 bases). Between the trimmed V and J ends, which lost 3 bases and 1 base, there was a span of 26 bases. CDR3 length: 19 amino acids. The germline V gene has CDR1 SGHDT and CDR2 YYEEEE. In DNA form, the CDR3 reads TGTGCCAGCAGCTCCTGGGGTGGGGGCACAGGGTCCGAATCCTACGAGCAGTACTTC. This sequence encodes CASSSWGGGTGSESYEQYF.

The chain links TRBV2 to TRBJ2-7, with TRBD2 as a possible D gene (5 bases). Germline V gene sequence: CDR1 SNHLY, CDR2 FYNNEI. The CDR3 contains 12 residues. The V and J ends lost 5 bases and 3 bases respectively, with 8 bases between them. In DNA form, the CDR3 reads TGTGCCAGCAGTTTTAGCGACTACGAGCAGTACTTC. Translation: CASSFSDYEQYF. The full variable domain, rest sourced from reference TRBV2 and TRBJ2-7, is EPEVTQTPSHQVTQMGQEVILRCVPISNHLYFYWYRQILGQKVEFLVSFYNNEISEKSEIFDDQFSVERPDGSNFTLKIRSTKLEDSAMYFCASSFSDYEQYFGPGTRLTVT.

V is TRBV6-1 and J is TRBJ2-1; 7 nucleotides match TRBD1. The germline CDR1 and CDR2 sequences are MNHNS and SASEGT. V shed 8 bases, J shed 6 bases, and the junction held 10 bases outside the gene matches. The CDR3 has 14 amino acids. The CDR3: CASGRQGFANEQFF. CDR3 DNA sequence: TGTGCCAGCGGTCGACAGGGTTTTGCCAATGAGCAGTTCTTC.

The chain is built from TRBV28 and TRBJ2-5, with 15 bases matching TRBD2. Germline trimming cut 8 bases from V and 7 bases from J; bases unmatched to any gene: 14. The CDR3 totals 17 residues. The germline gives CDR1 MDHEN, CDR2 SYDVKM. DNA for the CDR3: TGTGCCAGCGCACTCGGGGGACTAGCGGGGGGCAGGGGGACCCAGTACTTC. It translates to CASALGGLAGGRGTQYF. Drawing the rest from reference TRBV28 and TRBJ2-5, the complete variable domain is DVKVTQSSRYLVKRTGEKVFLECVQDMDHENMFWYRQDPGLGLRLIYFSYDVKMKEKGDIPEGYSVSREKKERFSLILESASTNQTSMYLCASALGGLAGGRGTQYFGPGTRLLVL.